This paragraph reports one TCR beta chain. What it binds is unknown. V was trimmed by 4 bases and J by 2 bases, leaving 6 bases between them. The CDR3 consists of 13 residues. Germline V CDR1 and CDR2: LGHNA, YSLEER. These data come from a study of blood T cells in healthy people across ages. Whole-study context: Template switching caught about one barcoded beta molecule for each two T cells.

The study's findings and limits: Estimates of diversity drawn from one million T cells were considered underestimates.

A sample-barcoded 5' primer and a J-beta primer mix were used in a second PCR of roughly 6 to 11 cycles. TCRdb re-called the 5' RACE reads with MiXCR, one entry per CDR3 protein. The table lists approximately 800,000 distinct CDR3 sequences, approximately 60% of them singletons. Sequencing was carried out using blood. The chain recombines TRBV4-3 with TRBJ2-1; no firm D call. The sequence came from a man aged 40-49 years in good health. In DNA form, the CDR3 reads TGCGCCAGCAGCCGCCGGACCTACAATGAGCAGTTCTTC. Amino acids: CASSRRTYNEQFF.